This T cell receptor (beta chain) was observed in a study of PD-L1 blockade in urothelial cancer. The overall study: Patients, treated from about 2014 onward, received atezolizumab 1,200 mg intravenously every 3 weeks. Blood was evaluated 3 weeks (second dose) and 6 weeks after therapy began. Blood samples had a median of 141,255 T cells.

TCRdb's copy holds only in-frame clones and misses some; the assay was immunoSEQ multiplex PCR. The sample lists 41,000 or so clones, 82% occurring once. The study enrolled patients with locally advanced or metastatic urothelial carcinoma. The clonotype was recovered from a man in his sixties with urothelial cancer. This specimen consisted of PBMCs, obtained around atezolizumab (anti-PD-L1) treatment.

CDR3 coding DNA: TGTGCCAGCAGTTTAAGGAGTACGGCTAATGAAAAACTGTTTTTT. It specifies CASSLRSTANEKLFF. The chain uses TRBV28 and TRBJ1-4, with D unresolved. Trimming left V 2 bases short and J 3 bases short, with 10 bases between. CDR3 length: 15 residues. Germline CDR1 MDHEN, CDR2 SYDVKM.